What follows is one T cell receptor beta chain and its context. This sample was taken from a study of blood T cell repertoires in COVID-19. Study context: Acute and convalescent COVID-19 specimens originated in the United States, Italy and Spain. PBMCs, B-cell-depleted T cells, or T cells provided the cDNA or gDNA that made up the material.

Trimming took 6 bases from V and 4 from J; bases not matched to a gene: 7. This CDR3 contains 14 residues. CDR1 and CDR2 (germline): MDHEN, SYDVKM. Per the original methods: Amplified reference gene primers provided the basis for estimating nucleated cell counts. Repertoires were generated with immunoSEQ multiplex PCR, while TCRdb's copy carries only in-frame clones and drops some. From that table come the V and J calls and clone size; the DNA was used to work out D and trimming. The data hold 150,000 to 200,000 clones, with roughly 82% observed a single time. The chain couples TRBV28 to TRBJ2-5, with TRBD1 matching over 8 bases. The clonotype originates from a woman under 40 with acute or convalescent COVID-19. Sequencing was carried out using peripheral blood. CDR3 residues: CASRSGGRGETQYF. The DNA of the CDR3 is TGTGCCAGCAGGTCAGGGGGCAGGGGAGAGACCCAGTACTTC.